The sequence of this T cell receptor (beta chain) was determined in a study of human T cells and chemical hapten exposure. Study-level points and caveats: Expanded TCRs were compared with controls, and the expanded TCRs formed significantly more large CDR3 similarity clusters. With patch test score, the counts of PT1 expanded TCRs showed a positive correlation.

Ten or more counts support this clonotype. The antigen remains undetermined. Time point: patch test 2, 6 weeks after DPC sensitization. Treatment described: therapeutic diphenylcyclopropenone sensitization with weekly scalp DPC. The CDR3 sequence is 15 residues long. CDR1 and CDR2 from the germline V gene are LGHDT and YNNKEL (reference sequence). Trimming left V 4 bases short and J 1 base short, with 13 bases between. Single cDNA molecules in the library carried unique molecular identifiers attached during preparation. The authors' processing: Sequenced samples showed a median of approximately 96,000 TCRs each, with counts running from roughly 23,000 to 700,000. MiXCR, applied by TCRdb to the RACE reads, yields one record per CDR3 protein. TCRdb, not the original authors, processed these V and J calls. The data show 65,000 to 95,000 distinct CDR3 sequences, 6.6% seen once.

This chain links TRBV3-1 with TRBJ1-1; D gene uncertain. The input for sequencing was whole blood, taken in connection with sensitization to the hapten diphenylcyclopropenone (DPC). The TCR sequence derives from a woman aged 25 to 39 with alopecia areata. Some clones in this sample may be carry-over from other donors' samples. CDR3 sequence reads: CASSPKAISNTEAFF. Here the CDR3 DNA reads TGTGCCAGCAGCCCTAAGGCAATCTCGAACACTGAAGCTTTCTTT. Full variable domain (missing parts from reference TRBV3-1 and TRBJ1-1): DTAVSQTPKYLVTQMGNDKSIKCEQNLGHDTMYWYKQDSKKFLKIMFSYNNKELIINETVPNRFSPKSPDKAHLNLHINSLELGDSAVYFCASSPKAISNTEAFFGQGTRLTVV.